Listed here are 11 T cell receptor beta chains from one sample, sequenced in a study of T cell responses to AZD1222 COVID-19 vaccine. Sequenced by immunoSEQ multiplex PCR; TCRdb stores in-frame clones only, minus some. The sample shows tens of thousands of clones, around 82% of them seen only once. The specimen comprised peripheral blood, sampled on day 0 of AZD1222 vaccination. These receptors were obtained from an adult in good health.

J is TRBJ2-5 and V is TRBV7-9, with D possibly matching TRBD2 (5 bases). V was pared by 5 bases and J by 13 bases, with 14 bases between. This CDR3 contains 11 residues. CDR1 SEHNR and CDR2 FQNEAQ come from the germline V gene (reference sequence). The CDR3 sequence is CASSRGQDLYF. CDR3 bases: TGTGCCAGCAGCCGAGGGCAGGATTTGTACTTC.

The rearrangement joins TRBV28 to TRBJ2-2; 7 bases map to TRBD1. The V gene's germline CDR1 is MDHEN and CDR2 SYDVKM. The trim removed 5 bases at V and 5 bases at J, leaving 11 bases unmatched. The CDR3 loop spans 16 amino acids. CDR3 bases: TGTGCCAGCAGTCCCACAGGGGCCCGAGGTACCGGGGAGCTGTTTTTT. It encodes CASSPTGARGTGELFF.

The chain carries TRBV5-1 and TRBJ1-1; D not certain. The CDR3 covers 14 residues. The V and J ends lost 1 base and 1 base respectively, with 8 bases between them. Germline CDR1 is SGHRS and CDR2 is YFSETQ. The CDR3 DNA is TGCGCCAGCAGCTTGCGGGGAGAGAACACTGAAGCTTTCTTT. Translating gives CASSLRGENTEAFF.

The gene calls are TRBV7-3 and TRBJ2-2, with 7 bases that match TRBD1. Germline CDR1 and CDR2: SGHTA and FQGTGA. This CDR3 contains 17 residues. Trimming removed 5 bases from V and 4 bases from J; junction bases left unmatched: 13. The CDR3 sequence: CASSPKGAERITGELFF. CDR3 bases: TGTGCCAGCAGCCCCAAGGGGGCGGAGCGAATCACCGGGGAGCTGTTTTTT.

This rearrangement joins TRBV9 to TRBJ2-7; D may match TRBD1 or TRBD2 (5 bases each). Per germline, CDR1 SGDLS and CDR2 YYNGEE. The V and J ends lost 0 bases and 5 bases respectively, with 18 bases between them. The CDR3 loop spans 16 amino acids. CDR3 region: CASSVEGTAYLHEQYF. The CDR3 nucleotides read TGTGCCAGCAGCGTAGAAGGGACGGCATACCTCCACGAGCAGTACTTC. Filled out from reference TRBV9 and TRBJ2-7, the complete variable domain reads DSGVTQTPKHLITATGQRVTLRCSPRSGDLSVYWYQQSLDQGLQFLIQYYNGEERAKGNILERFSAQQFPDLHSELNLSSLELGDSALYFCASSVEGTAYLHEQYFGPGTRLTVT.

The rearrangement links TRBV7-8 to TRBJ2-5; TRBD2 aligns across 8 bases. The ends lost 5 bases at V and 6 bases at J; junction bases unmatched: 8. This CDR3 has 14 amino acids. The V gene's germline CDR1 is SGHVS and CDR2 FQNEAQ. As DNA, the CDR3 is TGTGCCAGCAGCACCGGACTAGCCGCCCAGACCCAGTACTTC. Translation: CASSTGLAAQTQYF.

The J gene is TRBJ1-2, the V gene TRBV30, with D perhaps matching TRBD1 (5 bases). The germline V gene encodes CDR1 GTSNPN and CDR2 SVGIG (reference sequence). V gave up 3 bases and J gave up 6 bases, with 14 bases separating them. The CDR3 covers 13 residues. The CDR3 region is CAWRALGGHGYTF. CDR3 bases: TGTGCCTGGAGGGCGTTGGGGGGTCATGGCTACACCTTC.

The rearrangement links TRBV27 to TRBJ2-3; 11 bases are a match to TRBD2. After removal of 8 bases from V and 2 bases from J, the junction contained 9 bases not matched to a gene. CDR1 MNHEY and CDR2 SMNVEV come from the germline V gene (reference sequence). This CDR3 has 16 amino acids. The DNA for the CDR3 is TGTGCCAGCGCGACACTAGCGGGGGTGGACACAGATACGCAGTATTTT. Its protein product is CASATLAGVDTDTQYF.

The V gene is TRBV5-5, the J gene TRBJ1-1; maybe TRBD1 (5 bases). V was trimmed by 7 bases and J by 0 bases, leaving 7 bases between them. This CDR3 contains 12 residues. Per germline, CDR1 SGHKS and CDR2 YYEKEE (reference sequence). The CDR3 DNA follows: TGTGCCAGCCAGACAGTGAACACTGAAGCTTTCTTT. Amino acids: CASQTVNTEAFF.

V is TRBV7-8 and J is TRBJ2-1; the D gene could be TRBD1 or TRBD2 (5 bases each). The CDR3 runs 15 residues. Germline V lookup: CDR1 SGHVS, CDR2 FQNEAQ. Deletions cut 5 bases from V and 5 bases from J, with 16 bases between. The CDR3, as DNA: TGTGCCAGCAGCCGTGCCGGGACCATGGACAATGAGCAGTTCTTC. This encodes CASSRAGTMDNEQFF. The variable domain in full, with the rest retrieved from reference TRBV7-8 and TRBJ2-1, is GAGVSQSPRYKVAKRGQDVALRCDPISGHVSLFWYQQALGQGPEFLTYFQNEAQLDKSGLPSDRFFAERPEGSVSTLKIQRTQQEDSAVYLCASSRAGTMDNEQFFGPGTRLTVL.

V gene TRBV19 combines with J gene TRBJ2-3; 10 positions agree with TRBD1. Germline V gene data show CDR1 as LNHDA and CDR2 as SQIVND (reference sequence). The CDR3 consists of 15 residues. J gave up 6 bases and V 3 bases, and 6 bases lay outside the gene matches. The CDR3: CASSMRTGGVDTQYF. CDR3 nucleotides: TGTGCCAGTAGTATGAGGACAGGGGGAGTGGATACGCAGTATTTT.